This record covers a single T cell receptor beta chain. CDR1 is LGHNT and CDR2 is FRNRAP in the germline V gene. Losses at the gene ends were 5 bases for V and 6 bases for J; bases not matched to a gene: 18. This CDR3 region has 19 residues. The data were taken from a study of blood T cells in healthy people across ages. PCR was performed a second time for about 7 to 12 cycles using a sample-barcoded 5' primer and a J-beta primer mix. Via MiXCR, TCRdb re-called the 5' RACE reads, giving one row per CDR3 protein. Among around 620,000 distinct CDR3 sequences listed, 25% to 30% were seen once. Sequenced material: blood. V is TRBV12-5 and J is TRBJ1-4, with TRBD1 matching over 10 bases. This TCR derives from an older woman in good health. CDR3 nucleotide sequence: TGTGCTAGTGGTGCGTGCACGGGACAGGGGTTATGGAGAGATGAAAAACTGTTTTTT. Amino acids: CASGACTGQGLWRDEKLFF.